The 6 T cell receptor beta chains presented below share a single source sample, sequenced in a study of shared clonotypes between healthy human individuals. Some clones are missing from TCRdb's copy, which holds only in-frame ones; the method was immunoSEQ multiplex PCR. The table shows some 1 million clones, with about three quarters occurring only once. The sequenced sample consisted of memory CD4+ T cells sorted from blood. Subset of the sample: CD45RA-negative fraction. The origin of the receptors is a man between 18 and 29 years old in good health.

The V and J genes are TRBV15 and TRBJ2-5; D may be TRBD2 (7 bases). V gave up 4 bases and J gave up 5 bases, with 17 bases separating them. CDR3 length: 15 residues. Per the germline V gene, CDR1 is LNHNV and CDR2 is YYDKDF (reference sequence). The CDR3 loop reads CATSILGGGVETQYF. CDR3 coding DNA: TGTGCCACCAGCATCCTAGGCGGGGGCGTCGAGACCCAGTACTTC. The variable domain in full, with the rest retrieved from reference TRBV15 and TRBJ2-5, is DAMVIQNPRYQVTQFGKPVTLSCSQTLNHNVMYWYQQKSSQAPKLLFHYYDKDFNNEADTPDNFQSRRPNTSFCFLDIRSPGLGDTAMYLCATSILGGGVETQYFGPGTRLLVL.

This chain uses TRBV4-3 with TRBJ1-1, with no clear D. Trimming removed 3 bases from V and 7 bases from J, with 12 bases in between. Germline CDR1 is LGHNA and CDR2 is YSLEER. The CDR3 is made up of 13 amino acids. The CDR3 sequence: CASSHLPPSEAFF. In DNA, the CDR3 is TGCGCCAGCAGCCACCTCCCGCCAAGTGAAGCTTTCTTT.

The V call is TRBV7-9, the J call TRBJ1-2; D is uncertain. V lost 5 bases, J lost 4 bases, and 11 bases lay in between. The germline V gene has CDR1 SEHNR and CDR2 FQNEAQ (reference sequence). The CDR3 sequence is 13 residues long. CDR3 in amino acids: CASSPNNGYGYTF. CDR3 in DNA: TGTGCCAGCAGCCCTAACAATGGCTATGGCTACACCTTC. The complete variable domain, with remaining parts taken from reference TRBV7-9 and TRBJ1-2, reads DTGVSQNPRHKITKRGQNVTFRCDPISEHNRLYWYRQTLGQGPEFLTYFQNEAQLEKSRLLSDRFSAERPKGSFSTLEIQRTEQGDSAMYLCASSPNNGYGYTFGSGTRLTVV.

This chain uses TRBV10-3 with TRBJ2-1; D is possibly TRBD2 (6 bases). The ends were cut back, 2 bases at V and 3 bases at J, with 17 bases in the middle. Germline lookup yields CDR1 ENHRY and CDR2 SYGVKD. There are 17 residues in the CDR3. CDR3 sequence reads: CAISERALGGNYNEQFF. CDR3 bases: TGTGCCATCAGTGAGAGGGCCTTGGGGGGTAACTACAATGAGCAGTTCTTC.

This chain connects TRBV6-5 to TRBJ1-2, with 7 bases matching TRBD1. V trimming: 6 bases; J trimming: 7 bases; junction bases outside the gene matches: 14. The CDR3 loop spans 15 amino acids. Germline CDR1 MNHEY, CDR2 SVGAGI. In nucleotides, the CDR3 is TGTGCCAGCAGGCCTTCGACAGGGAATTTTGGTGGCTACACCTTC. It translates to CASRPSTGNFGGYTF.

This chain links TRBV18 with TRBJ2-2; D is ambiguous. Per the germline V gene, CDR1 is KGHSH and CDR2 is LQKENI. The CDR3 consists of 16 residues. V was shortened by 2 bases and J by 4 bases, with 14 bases between the two germline ends. CDR3 in amino acids: CASSPYGSIATGELFF. DNA of the CDR3: TGTGCCAGCTCACCATACGGTTCCATAGCCACCGGGGAGCTGTTTTTT. The entire variable domain, with the rest obtained from reference TRBV18 and TRBJ2-2, is as follows: NAGVMQNPRHLVRRRGQEARLRCSPMKGHSHVYWYRQLPEEGLKFMVYLQKENIIDESGMPKERFSAEFPKEGPSILRIQQVVRGDSAAYFCASSPYGSIATGELFFGEGSRLTVL.